Below are 13 T cell receptor beta chains sequenced from a single sample in a study of T cell responses to AZD1222 COVID-19 vaccine. Only in-frame clones appear in the TCRdb table, and some are missing; sequencing was by immunoSEQ multiplex PCR. The profile shows roughly 99,000 clones, 85% to 95% of them singletons. The sequencing used peripheral blood, collected 28 days after the second AZD1222 dose. The source is an adult who received the AZD1222 COVID-19 vaccine.

This clone was found once. The V gene is TRBV6-2 or TRBV6-3, the J gene TRBJ1-5; 7 bases match TRBD1. With 5 bases clipped from V and 7 bases from J, the junction kept 8 bases outside the gene matches. In germline, CDR1 is MNHEY, CDR2 SVGEGT. This CDR3 has 14 residues. The CDR3 here is CASSQDRVLQPQHF. CDR3 nucleotide sequence: TGTGCCAGCAGTCAAGACAGGGTACTACAGCCCCAGCATTTT.

The rearrangement uses TRBV12-3 or TRBV12-4 and TRBJ1-2, with TRBD1 as a possible D gene (5 bases). V was cut by 6 bases and J by 4 bases, with 12 bases left in between. This CDR3 spans 13 amino acids. CDR3 sequence (DNA): TGTGCCAGCAGCCCGAGGGGAACCTATGGCTACACCTTC. It specifies CASSPRGTYGYTF.

The CDR3 nucleotides read TGCGCCAGCAGCCTCGCGGGAGGGGCTATCGGAAACACCATATATTTT. The encoded protein is CASSLAGGAIGNTIYF. V is TRBV4-3 and J is TRBJ1-3, with D possibly being TRBD1 (5 bases). Trimming stripped 4 bases from V and 4 bases from J, with 17 bases between. The CDR3 runs to 16 residues. CDR1 and CDR2 from the germline V gene are LGHNA and YSLEER.

J is TRBJ2-6 and V is TRBV5-1; D is ambiguous. The germline CDR1 and CDR2 sequences are SGHRS and YFSETQ. V was clipped by 4 bases and J by 1 base, with 12 bases between them. This CDR3 comprises 16 residues. The CDR3 region has the DNA TGCGCCAGCAGCAGCCAAGGTTCATCTGGGGCCAACGTCCTGACTTTC. Protein sequence: CASSSQGSSGANVLTF.

The rearrangement uses TRBV6-5 and TRBJ2-1; 8 bases are shared with TRBD2. J gave up 9 bases and V 2 bases, and 3 bases lay outside the gene matches. Germline-derived CDR1 and CDR2 are MNHEY and SVGAGI. The CDR3 is 13 amino acids. The CDR3 DNA reads as TGTGCCAGCAGTTACGACGGGAGGGGTGAGCAGTTCTTC. It yields the protein CASSYDGRGEQFF.

The rearrangement uses TRBV28 and TRBJ2-1; D not resolved. The CDR3 length is 11 residues. From germline, CDR1 is MDHEN and CDR2 SYDVKM. V was pared by 2 bases and J by 7 bases, with 3 bases between. The CDR3 DNA reads TGTGCCAGCAGTTTAGAGAATGAGCAGTTCTTC. Translating gives CASSLENEQFF.

The chain carries TRBV2 and TRBJ1-2; D gene ambiguous. Trimming removed 2 bases at V and 7 bases at J, with 11 bases between. Germline CDR1 reads SNHLY; CDR2 reads FYNNEI. The CDR3 sequence is 13 residues long. Here the CDR3 reads CASSEPGRPGYTF. CDR3 DNA: TGTGCCAGCAGTGAACCTGGACGGCCTGGCTACACCTTC.

This clone came up once. V is TRBV5-4 and J is TRBJ2-2; 7 bases line up with TRBD1. The V and J ends lost 3 bases and 2 bases, in that order; junction bases with no gene match: 7. In germline, CDR1 is SGHNT, CDR2 YYREEE (reference sequence). This CDR3 has 16 residues. This CDR3 reads CASSSMGQRNTGELFF. The CDR3 nucleotides read TGTGCCAGCAGCTCGATGGGACAGAGAAACACCGGGGAGCTGTTTTTT.

The V call is TRBV6-5, the J call TRBJ2-2, with TRBD2 matching over 8 bases. With 8 bases clipped from V and 7 bases from J, the junction kept 9 bases outside the gene matches. The germline gives CDR1 MNHEY, CDR2 SVGAGI. The CDR3 contains 14 residues. The CDR3 nucleotides are TGTGCCAGCTCCCTTAGCGGGAAGGTCGGGGAGCTGTTTTTT. It specifies CASSLSGKVGELFF.

The chain combines TRBV7-9 with TRBJ2-3; D ambiguous. The CDR3 length is 11 residues. Trimming pared 5 bases from V and 2 bases from J, leaving 2 bases between. Germline assignment: CDR1 SEHNR and CDR2 FQNEAQ (reference sequence). The CDR3 DNA sequence: TGTGCCAGCAGCCCCACAGATACGCAGTATTTT. Amino acids: CASSPTDTQYF.

This chain connects TRBV14 to TRBJ1-1; D is undetermined. V lost 4 bases, J lost 7 bases, and 10 bases lay in between. The CDR3 runs to 12 residues. Germline lookup yields CDR1 SGHDN and CDR2 FVKESK. The CDR3 region has the DNA TGTGCCAGCAGCCTCAAAGGCCATGAAGCTTTCTTT. This encodes CASSLKGHEAFF.

This rearrangement joins TRBV18 to TRBJ1-1; maybe TRBD1 (6 bases). The CDR3 length is 14 residues. Germline lookup yields CDR1 KGHSH and CDR2 LQKENI. The V gene lost 5 bases and the J gene lost 10 bases, with 20 bases spanning the gap. CDR3 bases: TGTGCCAGCTCATTCACGCGACAGGACCAAGGAGCTTTCTTT. Translated: CASSFTRQDQGAFF.

The chain uses TRBV4-3 and TRBJ2-2; TRBD2 matches 9 bases. CDR3 size: 16 residues. From germline, CDR1 is LGHNA and CDR2 YSLEER. The V gene end was trimmed by 4 bases and the J gene end by 9 bases; junction bases not matched to a gene: 12. The CDR3 DNA sequence: TGCGCCAGCAGCCGTAGTAGCGGGAGATCTACCCGGGAGCTGTTTTTT. This codes for CASSRSSGRSTRELFF.